This TCR beta chain was captured in a study of T cell repertoires in cytomegalovirus infection. About the study: Indications came from public TCR beta signatures; they pointed to CMV infection and to a matching HLA type.

TCRdb used MiXCR to reprocess the reads, holding one entry per CDR3 protein. The sample yields about 490,000 distinct CDR3 sequences, about 25% seen once. To note about this clonotype: Its antigen is unknown.

Overall study findings and caveats: The ex vivo response showed dominance by HLA-C-restricted CMV-specific TCR beta clonotypes. Based on cumulative public TCR beta family frequency, carriers of CMV plus the relevant HLA were identified.

V was trimmed by 4 bases and J by 3 bases, leaving 18 bases between them. This CDR3 has 17 amino acids. From germline, CDR1 is KGHDR and CDR2 SFDVKD. This sequence joins TRBV24-1 and TRBJ1-5, with D perhaps TRBD1 (6 bases). The material sequenced was PBMCs. The sequence came from a human donor in good health (CMV status not recorded). Some clones in this sample may be carry-over from other donors' samples. As DNA, the CDR3 is TGTGCCACCAGTGAGGGGAACCTAGGACAGTTCAATCAGCCCCAGCATTTT. It yields the protein CATSEGNLGQFNQPQHF.